One T cell receptor beta chain is described in this entry. Its antigen remains unidentified. Coverage ceases 3 residues before the CDR3 finishes, and the germline J gene fills in the end. Mixed chimerism was transient after nonmyeloablative marrow transplants from related graft donors. Thawed PBMCs were FACS-sorted into unstimulated CD4+CD25+CD127- regulatory T cells, CD4+CD25- non-regulatory cells, CD4 and CD8 cells. J gave up 4 bases and V 0 bases, and 12 bases lay outside the gene matches. Per the germline V gene, CDR1 is MGHRA and CDR2 is YSYEKL. The CDR3 has 18 amino acids. The data were obtained in a study of Tregs in tolerant kidney transplant recipients. Notes on the study in general: Donor-specific Treg expansion exceeded global Treg expansion in tolerant patients, suggesting antigen drive. Tregs expanded with activated donor B cells seemed most donor-specific.

Profiled with immunoSEQ multiplex PCR; TCRdb holds only in-frame clones, not every one. Recorded for this sample: nearly 15,000 clones. Sequencing used CD4+ T cells from blood (PBMCs), obtained 12 months after the transplant. V and J are TRBV4-1 and TRBJ2-1, with 7 bases that match TRBD2. This TCR was recovered from a human patient who received a combined kidney and bone marrow transplant. Some of the T cells might come from the graft donor. The part of the CDR3 DNA that was read is TGCGCCAGCAGCCAAGATAGACTTTTAGCTAGCGGTTACAATGAG. Amino acid sequence: CASSQDRLLASGYNE. The full CDR3 reads CASSQDRLLASGYNEQFF.